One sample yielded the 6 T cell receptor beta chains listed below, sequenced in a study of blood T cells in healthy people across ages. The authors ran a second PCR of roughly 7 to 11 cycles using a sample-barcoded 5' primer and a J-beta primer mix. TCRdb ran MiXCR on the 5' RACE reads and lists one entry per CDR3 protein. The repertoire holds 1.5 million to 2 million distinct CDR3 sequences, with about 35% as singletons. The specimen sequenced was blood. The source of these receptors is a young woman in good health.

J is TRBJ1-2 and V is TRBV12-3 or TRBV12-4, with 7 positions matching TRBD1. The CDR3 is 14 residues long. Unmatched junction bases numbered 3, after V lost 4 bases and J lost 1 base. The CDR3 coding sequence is TGTGCCAGCAGTTCCCAGGGGGATAACTATGGCTACACCTTC. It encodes CASSSQGDNYGYTF.

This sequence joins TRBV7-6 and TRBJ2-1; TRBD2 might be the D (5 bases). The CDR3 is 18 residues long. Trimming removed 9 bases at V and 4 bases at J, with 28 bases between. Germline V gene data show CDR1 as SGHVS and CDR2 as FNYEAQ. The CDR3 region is CASRFPPVRPEAYNEQFF. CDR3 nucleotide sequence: TGTGCCAGTCGATTCCCCCCCGTTAGGCCGGAGGCATACAATGAGCAGTTCTTC.

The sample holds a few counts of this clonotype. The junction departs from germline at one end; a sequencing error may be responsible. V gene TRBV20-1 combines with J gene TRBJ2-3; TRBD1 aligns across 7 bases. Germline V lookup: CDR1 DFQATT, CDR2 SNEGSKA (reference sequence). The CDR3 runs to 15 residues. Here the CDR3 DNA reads TGCAGTGCCACTTGGGGACCGGTCGGGACAGATGCGCAGTATTTT. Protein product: CSATWGPVGTDAQYF.

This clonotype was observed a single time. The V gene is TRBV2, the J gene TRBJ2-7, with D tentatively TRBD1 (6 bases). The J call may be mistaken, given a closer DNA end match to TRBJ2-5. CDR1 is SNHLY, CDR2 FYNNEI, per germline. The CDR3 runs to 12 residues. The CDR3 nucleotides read TGTGCCAGCTCTGCAGGGGAAAAGACCCAGTACTTC. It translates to CASSAGEKTQYF.

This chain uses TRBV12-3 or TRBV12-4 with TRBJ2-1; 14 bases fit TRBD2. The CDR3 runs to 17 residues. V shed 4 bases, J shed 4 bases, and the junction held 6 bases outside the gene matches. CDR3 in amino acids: CASSSRTSGGKYNEQFF. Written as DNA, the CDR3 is TGTGCCAGCAGTTCGCGGACTAGCGGGGGGAAGTACAATGAGCAGTTCTTC.

The CDR3 region is CASSQLQGFNYEQYF. As DNA, the CDR3 is TGTGCCAGTAGTCAACTCCAGGGGTTCAACTACGAGCAGTACTTC. The chain couples TRBV19 to TRBJ2-7; possibly TRBD1 for D (6 bases). Trimming took 5 bases from V and 3 from J, leaving 17 bases between them. Germline CDR1 is LNHDA and CDR2 is SQIVND (reference sequence). The CDR3 has 15 amino acids.